This T cell receptor beta chain was captured by sequencing in a study of T cells after yellow fever vaccination (dated by TCRdb to the late 2010s). At the level of the whole study: The SMART-Seq v4 Ultra Low Input RNA kit was used to prepare libraries from fractions with low cell numbers. Blood samples were taken at several timepoints before and after primary and secondary immunization, and bulk PBMC replicates and cell subsets were isolated. Two healthy male donors, one aged 18 to 30 and one aged 30 to 40 years, made up the cohort. To follow T-cell clones before and after primary and booster YFV17D yellow fever vaccination, bulk TCR alpha and beta repertoires were sequenced over time.

The sample was run on an Illumina NovaSeq 6000. TCR cDNA was made using 5'RACE template switching, a step that added a universal primer site and unique molecular identifiers. cDNA synthesis was primed from both the TCR alpha and TCR beta constant segments. Libraries were amplified in two PCR steps, with sample barcodes and sequencing adapters added in the second step. Sequencing of the libraries was done on either Illumina HiSeq 2500 (2x100 bp) or NovaSeq (2x150 bp). As for how the authors treated the data: MIGEC handled demultiplexing of reads and collapsing into UMI consensus sequences, while MiXCR performed V(D)J alignment. Vaccine-responding clonotypes were identified with edgeR using replicate PBMC samples, with FDR below 0.01 and a log2 fold change above 5 up to day 15 being required. CD4 or CD8 identity was assigned to each bulk clonotype according to whether the clonotype was present at higher abundance in the sequenced CD4 repertoire or the sequenced CD8 repertoire. The public reads were quality trimmed at Q25 with fastp and then assembled into clones with MiXCR by TCRdb, keeping productive beta chains. Here each entry gathers all rows of one CDR3 protein and keeps the most common genes and DNA. For this entry, the V and J calls and clone size follow TCRdb and not the study's own pipeline. This sample comprises a few hundred thousand distinct CDR3 sequences, about 5.2% of them detected only once. Roughly 3.4% of the sample lies in the top ten.

This clonotype has only a few counts. Its specific antigen is unknown. Per-base quality was not reported, and no clone a single base away is much larger than it. The paper as a whole reports these results and caveats: The secondary T-cell response was found to be weaker but faster than the primary response, with a peak reached on day 5 rather than on day 15. A small share of clonotypes occurred in both CD4 and CD8 compartments, likely arising from convergent recombination. Because only a couple of donors were included in the study, the extent to which the findings can be generalized is limited. FACS-sorted repertoires could contain abundant contaminating clonotypes from the bulk population, so computational filtering was required. Most clones expanded after primary vaccination (almost 98% of CD4 and around nine tenths of CD8) were re-detected after the booster, suggesting that broad memory maintenance occurred.

The treatment or condition label corresponds to: live attenuated yellow fever vaccine strain. PBMCs were isolated from peripheral blood using a standard Ficoll-Paque protocol. CD4 and CD8 T-cell fractions were isolated with Dynabeads CD4 and CD8 positive selection kits. TriZol was used to extract RNA from bulk PBMCs, CD4 and CD8 fractions, and dextramer-positive and dextramer-negative fractions. From the cysteine through the phenylalanine, the CDR3 covers 18 amino acids. Just the 54-base CDR3 DNA is kept, in frame starting at base 1. The CDR1 and CDR2 encoded by the germline V gene (reference sequence) are PRHDT and FYEKMQ. V has 4 bases trimmed and J has 0 bases trimmed; junction bases matching no gene number 14.

Sequenced material: CD4+ T cells sorted from PBMCs, taken on the day of the yellow fever booster vaccination. The chain couples TRBV13 to TRBJ2-7, and TRBD2 aligns with 8 junction nucleotides. This TCR was recovered from a man aged 18 to 35 who received the YFV17D yellow fever vaccine. The CDR3 loop reads CASSWVGGFSGASYEQYF. The bases are TGTGCCAGCAGCTGGGTAGGGGGTTTTAGCGGGGCCTCCTACGAGCAGTACTTC.